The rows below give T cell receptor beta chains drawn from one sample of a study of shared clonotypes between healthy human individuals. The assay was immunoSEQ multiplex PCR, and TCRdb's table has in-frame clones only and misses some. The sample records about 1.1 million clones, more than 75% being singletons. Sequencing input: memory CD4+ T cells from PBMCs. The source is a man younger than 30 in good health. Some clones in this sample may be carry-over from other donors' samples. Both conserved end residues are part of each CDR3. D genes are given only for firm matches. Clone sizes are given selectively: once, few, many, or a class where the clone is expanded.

CDR3 protein: CASTPWGGDRGHVEQFF; CDR3 DNA: TGTGCCAGCACCCCGTGGGGCGGAGACAGGGGGCATGTTGAGCAGTTCTTC; D gene: TRBD1; V gene: TRBV27; clone size: .; J gene: TRBJ2-1
CDR3 protein: CASSLSPNTEAFF; CDR3 DNA: TGCGCCAGCAGCTTGTCTCCGAACACTGAAGCTTTCTTT; D gene: .; V gene: TRBV5-1; clone size: few; J gene: TRBJ1-1
CDR3 protein: CASSTGTRNTGELFF; CDR3 DNA: TGTGCCAGTAGCACCGGGACTAGAAACACCGGGGAGCTGTTTTTT; D gene: TRBD2; V gene: TRBV19; clone size: .; J gene: TRBJ2-2
CDR3 protein: CASSAGPAGRETQYF; CDR3 DNA: TGCGCCAGCAGCGCTGGACCCGCGGGCCGGGAGACCCAGTACTTC; D gene: .; V gene: TRBV5-1; clone size: .; J gene: TRBJ2-5
CDR3 protein: CASRYGGRDTEAFF; CDR3 DNA: TGTGCCAGCAGATACGGGGGGAGAGACACTGAAGCTTTCTTT; D gene: .; V gene: TRBV2; clone size: .; J gene: TRBJ1-1
CDR3 protein: CASRAGTVNTEAFF; CDR3 DNA: TGCGCCAGCAGAGCCGGGACAGTGAACACTGAAGCTTTCTTT; D gene: TRBD1; V gene: TRBV5-1; clone size: .; J gene: TRBJ1-1
CDR3 protein: CASSRDRGGETQYF; CDR3 DNA: TGTGCCAGCAGTCGGGACAGGGGTGGAGAGACCCAGTACTTC; D gene: TRBD1; V gene: TRBV5-6; clone size: once; J gene: TRBJ2-5
CDR3 protein: CATSRGSGGGSKNIQYF; CDR3 DNA: TGTGCCACCAGCAGAGGATCGGGAGGAGGATCCAAAAACATTCAGTACTTC; D gene: TRBD2; V gene: TRBV15; clone size: .; J gene: TRBJ2-4
CDR3 protein: CASSYGRTNYGYTF; CDR3 DNA: TGCGCCAGCAGCTATGGGAGAACTAACTATGGCTACACCTTC; D gene: .; V gene: TRBV5-1; clone size: .; J gene: TRBJ1-2
CDR3 protein: CASSLEGSLGANVLTF; CDR3 DNA: TGTGCCAGCAGCTTAGAAGGGAGCCTCGGGGCCAACGTCCTGACTTTC; D gene: .; V gene: TRBV7-9; clone size: .; J gene: TRBJ2-6
CDR3 protein: CASSLGLATYNEQFF; CDR3 DNA: TGCGCCAGCAGCCTGGGACTAGCGACCTACAATGAGCAGTTCTTC; D gene: TRBD2; V gene: TRBV5-1; clone size: .; J gene: TRBJ2-1
CDR3 protein: CASRSQGAENTGELFF; CDR3 DNA: TGTGCAAGTCGCTCTCAGGGGGCGGAAAACACCGGGGAGCTGTTTTTT; D gene: .; V gene: TRBV12-2; clone size: .; J gene: TRBJ2-2
CDR3 protein: CASSVAGSTYGYTF; CDR3 DNA: TGTGCCAGCAGCGTAGCGGGCAGCACCTATGGCTACACCTTC; D gene: .; V gene: TRBV28; clone size: once; J gene: TRBJ1-2
CDR3 protein: CASSEERGGEAFF; CDR3 DNA: TGTGCCAGCAGTGAAGAGAGAGGGGGTGAAGCTTTCTTT; D gene: .; V gene: TRBV6-5; clone size: .; J gene: TRBJ1-1
CDR3 protein: CASKTSSGGQFDSGNTIYF; CDR3 DNA: TGTGCCAGCAAAACGTCTTCGGGAGGGCAGTTTGACTCTGGAAACACCATATATTTT; D gene: .; V gene: TRBV13; clone size: .; J gene: TRBJ1-3
CDR3 protein: CASRALTREYF; CDR3 DNA: TGTGCCAGCAGGGCCCTCACCCGGGAGTACTTC; D gene: .; V gene: TRBV28; clone size: few; J gene: TRBJ2-4
CDR3 protein: CASSPRTGRTGANVLTF; CDR3 DNA: TGTGCCAGCAGCCCCCGGACGGGGAGGACTGGGGCCAACGTCCTGACTTTC; D gene: .; V gene: TRBV9; clone size: .; J gene: TRBJ2-6
CDR3 protein: CASSLTGEETQYF; CDR3 DNA: TGTGCCAGCAGCTTGACGGGAGAAGAGACCCAGTACTTC; D gene: .; V gene: TRBV7-6; clone size: .; J gene: TRBJ2-5
CDR3 protein: CASNRAGATDTQYF; CDR3 DNA: TGTGCCAGTAATCGGGCGGGAGCCACAGATACGCAGTATTTT; D gene: TRBD2; V gene: TRBV19; clone size: once; J gene: TRBJ2-3
CDR3 protein: CASSFLGAAYEQYF; CDR3 DNA: TGTGCCAGCAGCTTCCTCGGAGCGGCCTACGAGCAGTACTTC; D gene: .; V gene: TRBV7-6; clone size: .; J gene: TRBJ2-7
CDR3 protein: CASSLQATATYEQYF; CDR3 DNA: TGTGCCAGCAGCCTTCAGGCCACAGCCACCTACGAGCAGTACTTC; D gene: .; V gene: TRBV7-2; clone size: .; J gene: TRBJ2-7
CDR3 protein: CASSIQGTNEKLFF; CDR3 DNA: TGTGCCAGCTCAATACAGGGTACCAATGAAAAACTGTTTTTT; D gene: .; V gene: TRBV18; clone size: .; J gene: TRBJ1-4
CDR3 protein: CASSVMGSSYNEQFF; CDR3 DNA: TGTGCCAGCAGCGTTATGGGGAGCTCCTACAATGAGCAGTTCTTC; D gene: .; V gene: TRBV9; clone size: .; J gene: TRBJ2-1
CDR3 protein: CASSDRGGGGANVLTF; CDR3 DNA: TGTGCCAGCAGTGACAGGGGAGGAGGCGGGGCCAACGTCCTGACTTTC; D gene: .; V gene: TRBV2; clone size: few; J gene: TRBJ2-6